This T cell receptor (beta chain) was documented in a study of blood T cell repertoires in COVID-19. Germline V gene data show CDR1 as SNHLY and CDR2 as FYNNEI. V lost 4 bases and J lost 0, with 16 bases in between. This CDR3 spans 18 amino acids. Clones were read by immunoSEQ multiplex PCR, and TCRdb kept only the in-frame ones, dropping some. The table lists around 110,000 clones, 90% of them singletons. The clonotype originates from a human donor with active COVID-19. The donor label of this sample is uncertain. This chain connects TRBV2 to TRBJ2-6, with a weak D call TRBD2 (6 bases). Sequenced material: peripheral blood. For the CDR3, the DNA is TGTGCCAGCAGTGGAAGCGGGTCTCATAGCTCTGGGGCCAACGTCCTGACTTTC. This encodes CASSGSGSHSSGANVLTF.